These T cell receptor beta chains were read from a single sample in a study of shared clonotypes between healthy human individuals. Here immunoSEQ multiplex PCR was the method, and the copy in TCRdb shows in-frame clones only, minus some. The repertoire holds under 2,500,000 clones, with around 95% as singletons. The material sequenced was naive CD4+ T cells sorted from blood. Every receptor here comes from a man aged 18-30 years in good health. The CDR3 runs from the conserved cysteine through the conserved F or W. A D gene is named only where the DNA matches it firmly. Clone sizes are given selectively: once, few, many, or a class where the clone is expanded.

d_gene	v_gene	j_gene	abundance	CDR3nt	CDR3aa
NA	TRBV7-8	TRBJ2-5	NA	TGTGCCAGCAGCTTAGTTGGGGGGAGCGGCGGAGAGACCCAGTACTTC	CASSLVGGSGGETQYF
TRBD1	TRBV5-1	TRBJ1-2	NA	TGCGCCAGCAGCTCGCCTGACAGGGCGAAATTTTATGGCTACACCTTC	CASSSPDRAKFYGYTF
NA	TRBV9	TRBJ2-7	NA	TGTGCCAGCAGCGTTTCTGCATCAGTGAGCGGCTCCTACGAGCAGTACTTC	CASSVSASVSGSYEQYF
NA	TRBV2	TRBJ2-7	NA	TGTGCCGTCCCGGCGGGACAGACACAATACGAGCAGTACTTC	CAVPAGQTQYEQYF
NA	TRBV7-3	TRBJ2-2	NA	TGTGCCAGCAGCTTATTGTTAACCGGGGAGCTGTTTTTT	CASSLLLTGELFF
NA	TRBV2	TRBJ1-4	NA	TGTGCCAGCAGTGACGTTCAGGGGCTATGTTTT	CASSDVQGLCF
TRBD2	TRBV7-9	TRBJ2-2	NA	TGTGCCAGCAGACCTACTAGCGGGCCGAACACCGGGGAGCTGTTTTTT	CASRPTSGPNTGELFF
NA	TRBV27	TRBJ2-4	NA	TGTGCCAGCAGTTTGTCAGTACTAGCCAAAAACATTCAGTACTTC	CASSLSVLAKNIQYF
NA	TRBV6-6	TRBJ2-7	NA	TGTGCCAGCAGTTACTCAAGCGAGCAGTACTTC	CASSYSSEQYF
TRBD2	TRBV9	TRBJ2-2	NA	TGTGCCAGCAGCTCCGGGACTAGCGGGCCAAACACCGGGGAGCTGTTTTTT	CASSSGTSGPNTGELFF
TRBD2	TRBV7-9	TRBJ2-7	NA	TGTGCCAGCAGCTTCCTGACTAGCGGGGGCCCTGGGGAGCAGTACTTC	CASSFLTSGGPGEQYF
NA	TRBV6-5	TRBJ1-1	NA	TGTGCCAGCAGAAGGACGGGTGAAGCTTTCTTT	CASRRTGEAFF
NA	TRBV10-3	TRBJ2-6	NA	TGTGCCATCAGTGAGCCGTTGGGGAGCTCTGGGGCCAACGTCCTGACTTTC	CAISEPLGSSGANVLTF
NA	TRBV28	TRBJ1-2	once	TGCGCCAGCAGTCTAGGGGGGGCGCGATATGGCTACACCTTC	CASSLGGARYGYTF
TRBD2	TRBV27	TRBJ2-7	NA	TGTGCCAGCAGGGATAGCGGGGCCTACGAGCAGTACTTC	CASRDSGAYEQYF
NA	TRBV18	TRBJ2-1	NA	TGTGCCAGCTCACCCCCATGGGACTACAATGAGCAGTTCTTC	CASSPPWDYNEQFF
NA	TRBV30	TRBJ2-7	NA	TGTGCCTGGAGTACGGGGGTGACCTCAACCTACGAGCAGTACTTC	CAWSTGVTSTYEQYF
TRBD2	TRBV5-4	TRBJ2-2	NA	TGTGCCAGCAGCTTGTCTGCGGGGGGTGGCACCGGGGAGCTGTTTTTT	CASSLSAGGGTGELFF
NA	TRBV19	TRBJ1-1	NA	TGTGCCAGTAGAAGGGGATGGGCCACTGAAGCTTTCTTT	CASRRGWATEAFF
TRBD2	TRBV6-9	TRBJ2-1	NA	TGTGCCAGCCCCAGCGGGAAGGCGGGAGGACACAATGAGCAGTTCTTC	CASPSGKAGGHNEQFF
TRBD1	TRBV7-8	TRBJ1-2	NA	TGTGCCAGCAGCTTTGACAGGGGGGGCTACACCTTC	CASSFDRGGYTF
NA	TRBV2	TRBJ1-6	NA	TGTGCCAGCAGTGACCCAAATTCACCCCTCCACTTT	CASSDPNSPLHF
NA	TRBV5-1	TRBJ1-1	NA	TGCGCCAGCAGCTTGGAAAAGTCGACTGAAGCTTTCTTT	CASSLEKSTEAFF
NA	TRBV15	TRBJ1-5	NA	TGTGCCACCAGCAGAGCGAGCAATCAGCCCCAGCATTTT	CATSRASNQPQHF